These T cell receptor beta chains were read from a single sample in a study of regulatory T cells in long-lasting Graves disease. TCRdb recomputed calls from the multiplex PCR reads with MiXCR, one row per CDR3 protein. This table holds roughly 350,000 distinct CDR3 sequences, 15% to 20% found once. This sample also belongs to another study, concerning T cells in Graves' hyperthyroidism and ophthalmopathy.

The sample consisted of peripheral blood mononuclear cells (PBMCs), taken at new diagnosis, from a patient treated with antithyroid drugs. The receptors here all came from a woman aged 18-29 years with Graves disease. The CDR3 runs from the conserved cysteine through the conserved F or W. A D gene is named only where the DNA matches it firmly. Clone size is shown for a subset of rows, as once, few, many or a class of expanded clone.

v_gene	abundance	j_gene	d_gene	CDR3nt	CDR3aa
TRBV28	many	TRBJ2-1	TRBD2	TGTGCCAGCAGTTTAACCCTAGGAGCGGGAGGGCCCGGCGAGCAGTTCTTC	CASSLTLGAGGPGEQFF
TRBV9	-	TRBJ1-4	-	TGTGCCAGCAGCGTAGACCACAGAGGAGAAAAACTGTTTTTT	CASSVDHRGEKLFF
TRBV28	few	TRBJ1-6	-	TGTGCCAGCAGTTTGTCCGGCAGTTTATCTTCACCCCTCCACTTT	CASSLSGSLSSPLHF
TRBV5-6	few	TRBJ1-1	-	TGTGCCAGCAGCACTCCAGGGACACAATGGGCTGAAGCTTTCTTT	CASSTPGTQWAEAFF
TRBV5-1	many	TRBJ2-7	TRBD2	TGCGCCAGCGCGGGGGGCACCTCCTACGAGCAGTACTTC	CASAGGTSYEQYF
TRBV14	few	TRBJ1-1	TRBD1	TGTGCCAGCAGCCACCGACAGGGGTATTACACTGAAGCTTTCTTT	CASSHRQGYYTEAFF
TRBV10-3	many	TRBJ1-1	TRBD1	TGTGCCATCAGTGAACAGGGGGCGAACCGGAACACTGAAGCTTTCTTT	CAISEQGANRNTEAFF
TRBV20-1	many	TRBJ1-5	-	TGCAGTGCTAGAGCCCTCGGGGGACTGGATCAGCCCCAGCATTTT	CSARALGGLDQPQHF
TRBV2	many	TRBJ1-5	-	TGTGCCAGCGACTCTGAGGGCGGGGGTCACTATAATCAGCCCCAGCATTTT	CASDSEGGGHYNQPQHF
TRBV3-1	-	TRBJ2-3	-	TGTGCCAGCAGCCAAGTCTCTAGCGCAAGCACAGATACGCAGTATTTT	CASSQVSSASTDTQYF
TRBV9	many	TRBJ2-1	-	TGTGCCAGCAGCGTAGTTGGAGGGGGGAGCAATGAGCAGTTCTTC	CASSVVGGGSNEQFF